These T cell receptor beta chains were read from a single sample in a study of cytomegalovirus exposure and HLA in healthy donors. Using immunoSEQ multiplex PCR, the repertoire was profiled, and TCRdb retains in-frame clones only, with some absent. The sample includes around 120,000 clones, 83% seen only once; the top ten take roughly 1.2%. Material for sequencing was PBMCs. Source of these receptors: a girl aged 2 to 10 in good health and CMV-seronegative. CDR3s include the opening cysteine and the closing phenylalanine or tryptophan. The D gene is left open where the match is weak. Size is omitted from some rows. Given values are once, few, many or a class for expanded clones.

size	J	D	V	DNA	CDR3
NA	TRBJ2-7	NA	TRBV6-6	TGTGCCAGCAGAGAACATCACGACTCCTACGAGCAGTACTTC	CASREHHDSYEQYF
NA	TRBJ1-2	TRBD1	TRBV18	TGTGCCAGCTCACCACCCGGGACAGGGTATGGCGGCTACACCTTC	CASSPPGTGYGGYTF
NA	TRBJ2-5	TRBD2	TRBV29-1	TGCAGCGTTGACCCTACCGGGGGGGCCCAGTACTTC	CSVDPTGGAQYF
NA	TRBJ1-5	NA	TRBV19	TGTGCCAGTAGTGTAGGGGGAGGCAATCAGCCCCAGCATTTT	CASSVGGGNQPQHF
NA	TRBJ1-6	NA	TRBV19	TGTGCCAGTAGTTCGGACAGAAATAATTCACCCCTCCACTTT	CASSSDRNNSPLHF
NA	TRBJ2-3	TRBD2	TRBV29-1	TGCAGCGTTTCTAGCGGGAGGGCCAGGGCAGATACGCAGTATTTT	CSVSSGRARADTQYF
NA	TRBJ1-5	NA	TRBV27	TGTGCCAGCAGTTTATCGGGTCAGGGCAGCAATCAGCCCCAGCATTTT	CASSLSGQGSNQPQHF
NA	TRBJ2-5	TRBD1	TRBV19	TGTGCCAGCAGACAGGGTCGGGAGACCCAGTACTTC	CASRQGRETQYF
NA	TRBJ1-1	TRBD1	TRBV7-2	TGTGCCAGCAGCGGGGACAGGGGAAACACTGAAGCTTTCTTT	CASSGDRGNTEAFF
NA	TRBJ1-1	TRBD1	TRBV6-6	TGTGCCAGCAGTTACTCGGGGACAGGGGGGACTGAAGCTTTCTTT	CASSYSGTGGTEAFF
NA	TRBJ1-1	TRBD1	TRBV4-1	TGCGCCAGCAGCCAACGTCGGGACAGGCCAGACACTGAAGCTTTCTTT	CASSQRRDRPDTEAFF
NA	TRBJ2-3	TRBD2	TRBV7-8	TGTGCCAGCAGCTTAGCAAGACTAGCGGAGCCCACAGATACGCAGTATTTT	CASSLARLAEPTDTQYF
NA	TRBJ2-1	TRBD2	TRBV27	TGTGCCAGCAGTTTACGGACTAGCGGGAACGCCTACAATGAGCAGTTCTTC	CASSLRTSGNAYNEQFF
NA	TRBJ2-7	NA	TRBV6-5	TGTGCCAGCATTCAGAGTCGGGGATCCTACGAGCAGTACTTC	CASIQSRGSYEQYF
NA	TRBJ2-7	TRBD2	TRBV7-2	TGTGCCAGCAGCTTAGCCGGGACTAGCGGATCCTACGAGCAGTACTTC	CASSLAGTSGSYEQYF
NA	TRBJ1-1	NA	TRBV7-9	TGTGCCAGCAGCTTAGCGCAGGAAGCTTTCTTT	CASSLAQEAFF
NA	TRBJ1-4	NA	TRBV15	TGTGCCACCAGCAGAGATGGCCAGGGAGGAGAAAAACTGTTTTTT	CATSRDGQGGEKLFF
NA	TRBJ2-6	NA	TRBV6-1	TGTGCCAGCAGTGAATACAGGGTAAAAGCCAACGTCCTGACTTTC	CASSEYRVKANVLTF
NA	TRBJ2-1	TRBD1	TRBV5-1	TGCGCCAGCTCCCTCACCGGGACAGCATACAATGAGCAGTTCTTC	CASSLTGTAYNEQFF
NA	TRBJ2-7	NA	TRBV5-8	TGTGCCAGCAGCTACAGGGACTACGAGCAGTACTTC	CASSYRDYEQYF
once	TRBJ2-5	TRBD1	TRBV11-2	TGTGCCAGCAGCTTAGAAGGACAGGATTTCGAGACCCAGTACTTC	CASSLEGQDFETQYF
NA	TRBJ1-6	NA	TRBV2	TGTGCCAGCACAGGTGGTTATAATTCACCCCTCCACTTT	CASTGGYNSPLHF
NA	TRBJ2-2	NA	TRBV28	TGTGCCAGCAGTCCCTCGGACCGATCGGGGACCGGGGAGCTGTTTTTT	CASSPSDRSGTGELFF